This note documents a single TCR beta chain sequence. As yet, its antigen is unknown. These data originate in a study of T cells in Graves' hyperthyroidism and ophthalmopathy. Across the study: Peripheral blood specimens were obtained at initial diagnosis, prior to any treatment.

The CDR3 runs to 15 residues. Germline V CDR1 and CDR2: SEHNR, FQNEAQ (reference sequence). V lost 2 bases, J lost 2 bases, and 10 bases lay in between. Study results and limitations: Blood samples included most of the expanded thyroid clonotypes exceeding 0.001. Separation of ophthalmopathy from stable hyperthyroidism was achieved by a 13 V-J model.

RNA transcripts yielded amplified TCR beta CDR3 regions. TCR CDR3 underwent first-round RT-PCR with the HTBI primer set. From the multiplex PCR reads, TCRdb called clonotypes with MiXCR, one entry per CDR3 protein. Of 450,000 to 500,000 distinct CDR3 sequences in the sample, approximately 23% were seen once. Sequencing was performed on blood. The gene calls are TRBV7-9 and TRBJ1-3; the D is unclear. The TCR comes from a woman in her 70s with Graves' ophthalmopathy. In DNA form, the CDR3 reads TGTGCCAGCAGCTTACTTAGCTTCCCTGGAAACACCATATATTTT. It codes for CASSLLSFPGNTIYF.